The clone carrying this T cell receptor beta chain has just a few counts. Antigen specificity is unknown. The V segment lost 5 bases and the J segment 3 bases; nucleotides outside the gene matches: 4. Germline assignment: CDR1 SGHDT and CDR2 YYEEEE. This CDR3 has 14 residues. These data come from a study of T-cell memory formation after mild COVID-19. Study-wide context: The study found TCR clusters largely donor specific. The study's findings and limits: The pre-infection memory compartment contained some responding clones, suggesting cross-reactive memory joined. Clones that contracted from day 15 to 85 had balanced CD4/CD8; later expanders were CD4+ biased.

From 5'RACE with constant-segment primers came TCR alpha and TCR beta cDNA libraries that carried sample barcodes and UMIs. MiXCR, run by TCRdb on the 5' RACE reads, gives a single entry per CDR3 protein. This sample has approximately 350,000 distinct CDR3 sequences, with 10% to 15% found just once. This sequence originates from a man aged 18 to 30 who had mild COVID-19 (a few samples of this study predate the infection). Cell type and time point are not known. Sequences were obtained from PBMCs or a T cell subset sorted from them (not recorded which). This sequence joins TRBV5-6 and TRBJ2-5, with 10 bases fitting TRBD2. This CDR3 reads CASRLGLAEETQYF. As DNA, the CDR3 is TGTGCCAGCAGATTAGGACTAGCGGAAGAGACCCAGTACTTC.